This entry concerns a single TCR beta chain. The target antigen is unknown. The second PCR ran roughly 6 to 11 cycles with a sample-barcoded 5' primer and J-beta primers. Each cDNA molecule received a tag from a template-switch adaptor that had 12 random nucleotides. Each of the samples gave a minimum of 3 million paired-end reads that contained CDR3. In TCRdb, the 5' RACE reads were re-called with MiXCR into one record per CDR3 protein. The sample lists approximately 1.5 million distinct CDR3 sequences, approximately 32% occurring once. CDR3 length: 14 amino acids. The ends lost 5 bases at V and 3 bases at J; junction bases unmatched: 3. Germline V gene lookup returns CDR1 DFQATT and CDR2 SNEGSKA (reference sequence). This record belongs to a study of blood T cells in healthy people across ages. General study results and limits: Researchers judged that diversity estimates from one million T cells fell short of true values.

The chain combines TRBV20-1 with TRBJ2-3, with TRBD2 matching 12 bases. This receptor was identified in a woman aged 30 to 39 in good health. The sequenced material came from blood. The CDR3 nucleotides are TGCAGTGCTCTAGCGGGGGGGGATACAGATACGCAGTATTTT. It specifies CSALAGGDTDTQYF.